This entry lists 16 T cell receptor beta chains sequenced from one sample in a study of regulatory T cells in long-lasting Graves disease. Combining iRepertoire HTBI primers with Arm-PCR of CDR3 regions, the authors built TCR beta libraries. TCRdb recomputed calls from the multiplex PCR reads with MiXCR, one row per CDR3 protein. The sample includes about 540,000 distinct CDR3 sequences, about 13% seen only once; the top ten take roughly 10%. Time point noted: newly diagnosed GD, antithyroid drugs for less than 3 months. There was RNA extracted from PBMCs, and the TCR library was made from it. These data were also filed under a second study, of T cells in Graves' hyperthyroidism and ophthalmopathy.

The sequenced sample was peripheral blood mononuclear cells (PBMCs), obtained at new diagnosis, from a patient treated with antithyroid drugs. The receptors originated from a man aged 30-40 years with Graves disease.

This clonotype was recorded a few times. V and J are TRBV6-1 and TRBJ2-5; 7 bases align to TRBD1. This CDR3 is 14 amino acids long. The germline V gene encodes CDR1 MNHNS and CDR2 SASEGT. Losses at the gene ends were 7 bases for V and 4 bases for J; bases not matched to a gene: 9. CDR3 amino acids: CASKKRGPGETQYF. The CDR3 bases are TGTGCCAGCAAGAAAAGGGGGCCGGGAGAGACCCAGTACTTC.

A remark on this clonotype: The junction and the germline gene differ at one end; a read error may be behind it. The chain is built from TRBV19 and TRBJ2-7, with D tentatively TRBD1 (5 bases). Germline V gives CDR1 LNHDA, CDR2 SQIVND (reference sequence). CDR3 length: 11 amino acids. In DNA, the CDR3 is TGTGCCAGTATCCCCCCCCAGGGCACAGACTTC. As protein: CASIPPQGTDF.

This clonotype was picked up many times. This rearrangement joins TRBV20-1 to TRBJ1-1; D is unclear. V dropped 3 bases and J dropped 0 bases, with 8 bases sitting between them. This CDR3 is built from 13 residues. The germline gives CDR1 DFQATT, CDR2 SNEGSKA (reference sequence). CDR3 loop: CSASGPMNTEAFF. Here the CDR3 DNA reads TGCAGTGCTAGCGGACCTATGAACACTGAAGCTTTCTTT.

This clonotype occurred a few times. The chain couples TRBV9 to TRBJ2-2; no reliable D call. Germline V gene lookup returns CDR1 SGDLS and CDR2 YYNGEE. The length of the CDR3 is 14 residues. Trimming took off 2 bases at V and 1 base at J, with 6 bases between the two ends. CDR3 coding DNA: TGTGCCAGCAGCGTCCGACAGAACACCGGGGAGCTGTTTTTT. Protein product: CASSVRQNTGELFF.

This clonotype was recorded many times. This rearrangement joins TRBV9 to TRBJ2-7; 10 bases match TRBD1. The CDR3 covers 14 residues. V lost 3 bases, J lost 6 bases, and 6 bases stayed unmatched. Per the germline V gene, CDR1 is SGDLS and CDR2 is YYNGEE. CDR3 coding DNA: TGTGCCAGCAGCGACCGGGACAGGGGAGGCGAGCAGTACTTC. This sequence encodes CASSDRDRGGEQYF.

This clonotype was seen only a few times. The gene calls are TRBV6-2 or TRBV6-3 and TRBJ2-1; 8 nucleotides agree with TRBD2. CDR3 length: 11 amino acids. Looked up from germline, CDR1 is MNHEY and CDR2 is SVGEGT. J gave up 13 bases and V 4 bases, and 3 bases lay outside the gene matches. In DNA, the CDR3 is TGTGCCAGCAGTTCTAGCGGGCTTCAGTTCTTC. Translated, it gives CASSSSGLQFF.

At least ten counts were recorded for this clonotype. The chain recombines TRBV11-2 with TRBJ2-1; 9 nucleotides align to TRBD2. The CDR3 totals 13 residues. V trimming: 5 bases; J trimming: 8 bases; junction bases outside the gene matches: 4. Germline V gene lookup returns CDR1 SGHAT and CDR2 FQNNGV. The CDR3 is CASSVGTSYEQFF. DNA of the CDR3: TGTGCCAGCAGCGTCGGGACTAGCTATGAGCAGTTCTTC.

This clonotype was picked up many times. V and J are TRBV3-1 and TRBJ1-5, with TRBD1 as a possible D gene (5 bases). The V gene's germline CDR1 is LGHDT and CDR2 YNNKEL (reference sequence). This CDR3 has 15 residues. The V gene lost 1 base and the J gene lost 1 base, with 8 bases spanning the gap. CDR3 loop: CASSQGWGSNQPQHF. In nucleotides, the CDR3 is TGTGCCAGCAGCCAAGGGTGGGGGAGCAATCAGCCCCAGCATTTT.

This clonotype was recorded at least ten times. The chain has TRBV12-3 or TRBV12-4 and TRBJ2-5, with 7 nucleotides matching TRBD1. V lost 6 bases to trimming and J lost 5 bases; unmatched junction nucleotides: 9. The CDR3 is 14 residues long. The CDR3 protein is CASRQDRAAETQYF. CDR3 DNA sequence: TGTGCCAGCAGACAAGACAGGGCTGCGGAGACCCAGTACTTC.

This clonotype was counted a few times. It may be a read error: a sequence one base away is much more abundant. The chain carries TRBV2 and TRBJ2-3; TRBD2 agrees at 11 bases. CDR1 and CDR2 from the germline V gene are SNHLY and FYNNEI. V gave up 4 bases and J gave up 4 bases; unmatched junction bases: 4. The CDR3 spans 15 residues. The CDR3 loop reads CASSGKLAGADTQYF. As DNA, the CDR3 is TGTGCCAGCAGTGGCAAACTAGCGGGAGCAGATACGCAGTATTTT. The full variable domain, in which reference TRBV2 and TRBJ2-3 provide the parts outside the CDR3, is EPEVTQTPSHQVTQMGQEVILRCVPISNHLYFYWYRQILGQKVEFLVSFYNNEISEKSEIFDDQFSVERPDGSNFTLKIRSTKLEDSAMYFCASSGKLAGADTQYFGPGTRLTVL.

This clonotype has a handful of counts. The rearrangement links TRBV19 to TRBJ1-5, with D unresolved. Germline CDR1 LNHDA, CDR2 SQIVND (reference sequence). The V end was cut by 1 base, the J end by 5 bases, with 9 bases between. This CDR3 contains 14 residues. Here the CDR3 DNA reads TGTGCCAGTAGTATAGGCCGGGGTTATCAGCCCCAGCATTTT. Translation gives CASSIGRGYQPQHF.

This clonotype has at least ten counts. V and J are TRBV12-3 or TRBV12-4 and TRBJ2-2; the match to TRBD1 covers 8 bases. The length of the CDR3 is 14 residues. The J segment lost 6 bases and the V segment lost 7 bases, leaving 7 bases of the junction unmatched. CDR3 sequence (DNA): TGTGCCAGCATCGGACAGGGTAATTCCGGGGAGCTGTTTTTT. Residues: CASIGQGNSGELFF.

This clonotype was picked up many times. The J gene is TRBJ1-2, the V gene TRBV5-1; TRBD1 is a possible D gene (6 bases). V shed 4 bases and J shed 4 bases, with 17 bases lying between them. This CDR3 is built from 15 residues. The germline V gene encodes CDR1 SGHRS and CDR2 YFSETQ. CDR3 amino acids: CASSIDRSPIYGYTF. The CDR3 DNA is TGCGCCAGCAGCATTGACAGGAGTCCTATCTATGGCTACACCTTC.

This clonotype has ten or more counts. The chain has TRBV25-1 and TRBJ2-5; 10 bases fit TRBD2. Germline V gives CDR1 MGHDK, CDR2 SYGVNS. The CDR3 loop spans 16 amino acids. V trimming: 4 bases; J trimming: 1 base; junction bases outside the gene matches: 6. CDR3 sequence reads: CASSVGTSVFQETQYF. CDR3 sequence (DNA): TGTGCCAGCAGTGTAGGGACTAGCGTATTCCAAGAGACCCAGTACTTC.

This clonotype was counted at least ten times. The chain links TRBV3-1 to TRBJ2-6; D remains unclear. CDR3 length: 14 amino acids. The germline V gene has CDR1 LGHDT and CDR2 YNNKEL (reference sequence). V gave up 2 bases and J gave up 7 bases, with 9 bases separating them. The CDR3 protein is CASSQLGGANVLTF. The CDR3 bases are TGTGCCAGCAGCCAATTGGGCGGAGCCAACGTCCTGACTTTC.

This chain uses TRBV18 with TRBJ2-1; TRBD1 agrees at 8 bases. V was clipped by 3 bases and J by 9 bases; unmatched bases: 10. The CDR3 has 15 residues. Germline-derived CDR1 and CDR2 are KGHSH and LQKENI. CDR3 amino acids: CASSPSGTGLGEQFF. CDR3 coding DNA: TGTGCCAGCTCACCTTCCGGGACAGGATTAGGTGAGCAGTTCTTC.